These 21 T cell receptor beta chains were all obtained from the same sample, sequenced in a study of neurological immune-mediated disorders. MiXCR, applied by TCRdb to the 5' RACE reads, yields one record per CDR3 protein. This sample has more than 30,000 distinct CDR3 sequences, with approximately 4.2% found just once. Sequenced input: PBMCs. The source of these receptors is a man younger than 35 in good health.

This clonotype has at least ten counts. This chain's CDR3 is CSARGSSIYF. The CDR3, as DNA: TGCAGTGCTAGAGGGAGTTCCATATATTTT. This chain uses TRBV20-1 with TRBJ1-3; D gene ambiguous. Trimming shortened V by 1 base and J by 11 bases, and 6 bases separated the two germline ends. CDR1 and CDR2 from the germline V gene are DFQATT and SNEGSKA (reference sequence). This CDR3 has 10 amino acids.

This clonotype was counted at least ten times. The CDR3 protein is CASSRTGTGNTIYF. The CDR3, as DNA: TGTGCCAGCAGCAGAACAGGGACTGGAAACACCATATATTTT. The chain carries TRBV6-5 and TRBJ1-3, with D perhaps matching TRBD1 (6 bases). This CDR3 has 14 amino acids. V was trimmed by 6 bases and J by 2 bases, leaving 11 bases between them. CDR1 MNHEY and CDR2 SVGAGI come from the germline V gene.

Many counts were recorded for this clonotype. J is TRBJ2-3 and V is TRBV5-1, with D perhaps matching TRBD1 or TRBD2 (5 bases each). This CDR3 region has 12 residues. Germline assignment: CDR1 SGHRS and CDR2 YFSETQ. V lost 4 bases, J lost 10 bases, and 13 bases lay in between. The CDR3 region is CASSRDREAQYF. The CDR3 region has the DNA TGCGCCAGCAGCCGGGACCGTGAGGCGCAGTATTTT. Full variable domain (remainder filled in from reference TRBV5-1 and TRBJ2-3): KAGVTQTPRYLIKTRGQQVTLSCSPISGHRSVSWYQQTPGQGLQFLFEYFSETQRNKGNFPGRFSGRQFSNSRSEMNVSTLELGDSALYLCASSRDREAQYFGPGTRLTVL.

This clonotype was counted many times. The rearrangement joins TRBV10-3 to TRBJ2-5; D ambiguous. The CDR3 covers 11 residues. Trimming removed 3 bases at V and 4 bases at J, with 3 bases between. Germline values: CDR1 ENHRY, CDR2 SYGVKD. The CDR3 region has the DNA TGTGCCATCAGTGAAGGAGAGACCCAGTACTTC. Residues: CAISEGETQYF.

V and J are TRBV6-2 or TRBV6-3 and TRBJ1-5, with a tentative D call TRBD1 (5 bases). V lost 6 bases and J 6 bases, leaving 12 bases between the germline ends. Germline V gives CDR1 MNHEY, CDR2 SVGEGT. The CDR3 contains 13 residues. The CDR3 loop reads CASRSTGLQPQHF. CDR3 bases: TGTGCCAGCAGGTCTACAGGCCTTCAGCCCCAGCATTTT.

The CDR3 region has the DNA TGTGCCAGCAGCGTAGGCGGGACGAGACGTGGGGACCAGTACTTC. Protein product: CASSVGGTRRGDQYF. This chain links TRBV9 with TRBJ2-5, with D possibly matching TRBD2 (6 bases). This CDR3 region has 15 residues. Trimming cost V 0 bases and J 10 bases, with 19 bases left between them. CDR1 SGDLS and CDR2 YYNGEE come from the germline V gene.

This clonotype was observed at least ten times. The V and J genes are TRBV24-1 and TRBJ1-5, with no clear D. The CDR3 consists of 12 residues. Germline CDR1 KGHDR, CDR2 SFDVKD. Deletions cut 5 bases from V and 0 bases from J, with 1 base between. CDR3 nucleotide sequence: TGTGCCACCAGTGTTAGCAATCAGCCCCAGCATTTT. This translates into CATSVSNQPQHF.

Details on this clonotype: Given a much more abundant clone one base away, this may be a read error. CDR3 DNA sequence: TGTGCCAGCAGCTTAGCCGAGGCAGATACGAAGTATTTT. It is translated as CASSLAEADTKYF. The V and J genes are TRBV7-9 and TRBJ2-3; D unresolved. Germline loops: CDR1 SEHNR, CDR2 FQNEAQ (reference sequence). This CDR3 is built from 13 residues.

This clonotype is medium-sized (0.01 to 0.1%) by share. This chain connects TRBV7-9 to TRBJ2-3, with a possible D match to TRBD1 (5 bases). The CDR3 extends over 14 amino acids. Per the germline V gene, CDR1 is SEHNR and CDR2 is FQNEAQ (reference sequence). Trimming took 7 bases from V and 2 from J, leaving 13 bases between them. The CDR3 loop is CASTSRADTDTQYF. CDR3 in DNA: TGTGCCAGCACGAGCAGGGCGGACACAGATACGCAGTATTTT.

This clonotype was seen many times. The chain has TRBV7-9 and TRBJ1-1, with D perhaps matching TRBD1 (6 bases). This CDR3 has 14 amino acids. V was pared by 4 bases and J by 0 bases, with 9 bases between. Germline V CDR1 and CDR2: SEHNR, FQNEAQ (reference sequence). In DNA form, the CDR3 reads TGTGCCAGCAGCTCTGACAGGTTGAACACTGAAGCTTTCTTT. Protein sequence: CASSSDRLNTEAFF.

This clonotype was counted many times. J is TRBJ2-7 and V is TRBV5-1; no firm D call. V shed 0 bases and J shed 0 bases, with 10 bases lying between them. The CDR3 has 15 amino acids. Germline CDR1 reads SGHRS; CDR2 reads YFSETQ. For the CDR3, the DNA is TGCGCCAGCAGCTTGGACCGAACCTCCTCCTACGAGCAGTACTTC. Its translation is CASSLDRTSSYEQYF.

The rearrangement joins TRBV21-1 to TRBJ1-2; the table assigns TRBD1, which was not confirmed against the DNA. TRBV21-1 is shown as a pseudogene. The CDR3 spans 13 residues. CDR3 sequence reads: CASSKRGGYGYTF. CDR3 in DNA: TGTGCCAGCAGCAAACGAGGGGGCTATGGCTACACCTTC.

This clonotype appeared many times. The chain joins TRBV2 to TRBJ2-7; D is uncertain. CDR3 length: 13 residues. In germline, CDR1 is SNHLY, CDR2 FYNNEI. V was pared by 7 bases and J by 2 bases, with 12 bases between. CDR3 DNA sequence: TGTGCCAGCACCGAGGTCGGTACCTACGAGCAGTACTTC. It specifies CASTEVGTYEQYF.

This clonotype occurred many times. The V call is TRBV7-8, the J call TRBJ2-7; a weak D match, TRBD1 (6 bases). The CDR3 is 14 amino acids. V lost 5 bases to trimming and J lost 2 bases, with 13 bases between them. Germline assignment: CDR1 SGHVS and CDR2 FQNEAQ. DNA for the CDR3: TGTGCCAGCAGCCTGAGGGGGTACGCCTACGAGCAGTACTTC. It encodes CASSLRGYAYEQYF.

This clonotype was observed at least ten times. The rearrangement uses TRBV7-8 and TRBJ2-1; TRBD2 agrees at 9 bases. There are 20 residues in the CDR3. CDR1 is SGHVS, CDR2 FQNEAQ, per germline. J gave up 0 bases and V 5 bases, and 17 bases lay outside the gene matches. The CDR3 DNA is TGTGCCAGCAGCCCCGTCCGGGTAGCGGGGGTCGCGGGCTCCTACAATGAGCAGTTCTTC. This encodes CASSPVRVAGVAGSYNEQFF.

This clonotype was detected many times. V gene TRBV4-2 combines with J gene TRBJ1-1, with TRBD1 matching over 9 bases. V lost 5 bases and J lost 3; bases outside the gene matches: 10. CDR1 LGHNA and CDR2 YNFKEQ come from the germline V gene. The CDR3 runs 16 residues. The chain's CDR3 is CASSKRQGGLDTEAFF. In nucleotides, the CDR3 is TGTGCCAGCAGCAAGAGACAGGGGGGCTTGGACACTGAAGCTTTCTTT.

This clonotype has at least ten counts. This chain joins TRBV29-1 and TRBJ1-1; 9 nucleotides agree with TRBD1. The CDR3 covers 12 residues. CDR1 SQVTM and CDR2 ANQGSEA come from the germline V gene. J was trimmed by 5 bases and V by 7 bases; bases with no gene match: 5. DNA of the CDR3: TGCAGCGGAGGACAGGGGCGAACTGAAGCTTTCTTT. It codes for CSGGQGRTEAFF.

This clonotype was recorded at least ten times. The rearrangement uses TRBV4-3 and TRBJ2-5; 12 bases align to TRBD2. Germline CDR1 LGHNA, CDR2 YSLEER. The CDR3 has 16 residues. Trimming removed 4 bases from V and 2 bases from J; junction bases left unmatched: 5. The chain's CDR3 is CASSRRLAGAQETQYF. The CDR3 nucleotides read TGCGCCAGCAGCCGCAGACTAGCGGGGGCACAAGAGACCCAGTACTTC.

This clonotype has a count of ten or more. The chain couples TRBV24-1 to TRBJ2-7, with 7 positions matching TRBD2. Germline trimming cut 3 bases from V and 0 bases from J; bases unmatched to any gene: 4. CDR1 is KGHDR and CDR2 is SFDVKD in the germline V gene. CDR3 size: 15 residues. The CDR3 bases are TGTGCCACCAGTGATGGGGGGGACTACTCCTACGAGCAGTACTTC. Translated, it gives CATSDGGDYSYEQYF.

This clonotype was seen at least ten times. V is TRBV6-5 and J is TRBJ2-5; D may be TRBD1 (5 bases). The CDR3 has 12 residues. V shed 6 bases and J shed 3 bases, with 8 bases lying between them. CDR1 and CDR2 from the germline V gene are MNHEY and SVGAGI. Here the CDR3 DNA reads TGTGCCAGCAGGCGACAGAAAGAGACCCAGTACTTC. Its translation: CASRRQKETQYF.

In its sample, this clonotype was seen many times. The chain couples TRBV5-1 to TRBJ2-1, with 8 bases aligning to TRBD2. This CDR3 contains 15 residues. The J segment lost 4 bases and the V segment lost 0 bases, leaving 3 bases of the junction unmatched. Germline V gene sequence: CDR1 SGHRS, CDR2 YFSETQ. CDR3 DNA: TGCGCCAGCAGCTTGGTTGCGGGGGGTTACAATGAGCAGTTCTTC. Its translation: CASSLVAGGYNEQFF.